This T cell receptor (beta chain) originates from a study of T cell responses to AZD1222 COVID-19 vaccine. Overall study findings and caveats: Among AZD1222 vaccinees, only 6 or 7 were seropositive at baseline. Without day 14 samples, only post-peak T cell repertoires were studied.

Germline CDR1 reads KGHSH; CDR2 reads LQKENI. The CDR3 covers 14 residues. Trimming cost V 6 bases and J 4 bases; bases outside gene matches: 4. Using immunoSEQ multiplex PCR, the repertoire was profiled, and TCRdb retains in-frame clones only, with some absent. The sample consists of 130,000 or so clones, more than 85% of them appearing once. Pooling was applied to second doses at about 4 or about 12 weeks. This clone has just a few counts. Its target is unknown. The input for sequencing was peripheral blood, taken 28 days after the second AZD1222 dose. This sequence was found in an adult who received the AZD1222 COVID-19 vaccine. V and J are TRBV18 and TRBJ1-1; the match to TRBD1 covers 11 bases. CDR3 residues: CASSPDRGLTEAFF. The CDR3 nucleotides are TGTGCCAGCTCCCCGGACAGGGGGCTCACTGAAGCTTTCTTT.